What follows are 28 T cell receptor beta chains derived from one specimen sequenced in a study of beta chain features in type 1 diabetes. Expressed TCRB transcripts were sequenced because the isolated RNA had all been reverse transcribed beforehand. Here immunoSEQ multiplex PCR was the method, and the copy in TCRdb shows in-frame clones only, minus some. The sample has over 700,000 clones, 15% to 20% seen once. The sample consisted of naive CD4+ T cells from blood. The receptor source for this set is a young woman in good health.

This clone was found a few times. The rearrangement uses TRBV18 and TRBJ2-4; D possibly corresponds to TRBD1 (5 bases). This CDR3 comprises 16 residues. Germline CDR1 reads KGHSH; CDR2 reads LQKENI. The V and J ends lost 0 bases and 2 bases respectively, with 11 bases between them. The CDR3 DNA follows: TGTGCCAGCTCACCACCGTCTCAGGGATCCAAAAACATTCAGTACTTC. As protein: CASSPPSQGSKNIQYF.

This sequence joins TRBV7-2 and TRBJ1-2; TRBD1 might be the D (6 bases). The germline V and J ends were trimmed by 6 bases and 4 bases, with 12 bases remaining between them. CDR1 SGHTA and CDR2 FQGNSA come from the germline V gene. CDR3 length equals 13 residues. The CDR3 protein is CASSPGHLYGYTF. In DNA form, the CDR3 reads TGTGCCAGCAGTCCGGGACACCTCTATGGCTACACCTTC.

The sample holds a few counts of this clone. This chain joins TRBV28 and TRBJ2-7; 12 bases are a match to TRBD2. The CDR3 length is 17 residues. Germline loops: CDR1 MDHEN, CDR2 SYDVKM. V was clipped by 5 bases and J by 7 bases; unmatched bases: 15. The chain's CDR3 is CASSLNTGTSGYHEQYF. In nucleotides, the CDR3 is TGTGCCAGCAGTCTTAATACCGGGACTAGCGGGTATCATGAGCAGTACTTC.

The rearrangement links TRBV21-1 to TRBJ2-7; the table names TRBD1, a call not compared with the DNA. TRBV21-1 is an annotated pseudogene. The CDR3 is made up of 22 amino acids. This CDR3 is CASSKVHRSLERGHLAMDEQYF. The DNA for the CDR3 is TGTGCCAGCAGCAAAGTCCATCGGAGCCTGGAGAGAGGACATTTGGCGATGGACGAGCAGTACTTC.

This chain connects TRBV6-1 to TRBJ1-3; D is undetermined. This CDR3 is built from 15 residues. Between the trimmed V and J ends, which lost 4 bases and 0 bases, there was a span of 10 bases. Germline V gene lookup returns CDR1 MNHNS and CDR2 SASEGT. The CDR3 sequence is CASSVTPGSGNTIYF. CDR3 in DNA: TGTGCCAGCAGTGTGACACCAGGCTCTGGAAACACCATATATTTT.

The chain links TRBV28 to TRBJ2-1; 7 nucleotides line up with TRBD2. CDR3 length: 16 amino acids. V was pared by 4 bases and J by 3 bases, with 9 bases of the junction left unmatched. The germline V gene has CDR1 MDHEN and CDR2 SYDVKM. The CDR3 sequence: CASSSPAAGVYNEQFF. CDR3 DNA sequence: TGTGCCAGCAGTTCCCCTGCTGCGGGAGTCTACAATGAGCAGTTCTTC.

The rearrangement joins TRBV28 to TRBJ2-6; D remains unclear. CDR1 is MDHEN and CDR2 is SYDVKM in the germline V gene. The CDR3 covers 16 residues. V lost 6 bases, J lost 4 bases, and 16 bases lay in between. This CDR3 reads CASSPFVGEGANVLTF. DNA of the CDR3: TGTGCCAGCAGCCCATTCGTGGGCGAAGGGGCCAACGTCCTGACTTTC.

This clone was seen a handful of times. CDR3: CATQQGGTDTQYF. DNA for the CDR3: TGTGCCACCCAGCAAGGCGGGACAGATACGCAGTATTTT. The chain employs TRBV7-2 and TRBJ2-3; maybe TRBD2 (5 bases). The CDR3 length is 13 residues. Germline V gene lookup returns CDR1 SGHTA and CDR2 FQGNSA. The V end was cut by 10 bases, the J end by 3 bases, with 14 bases between.

In this sample, this clone turned up a few times. This chain joins TRBV5-1 and TRBJ2-7; 9 bases align to TRBD1. This CDR3 has 15 amino acids. With 3 bases clipped from V and 5 bases from J, the junction kept 9 bases outside the gene matches. The germline V gene encodes CDR1 SGHRS and CDR2 YFSETQ. CDR3 protein: CASSYAGTGRNEQYF. CDR3 nucleotide sequence: TGCGCCAGCAGCTATGCCGGGACAGGGAGAAACGAGCAGTACTTC.

This CDR3 is CASSPWRARSYNEQFF. CDR3 in DNA: TGTGCCAGCAGCCCCTGGAGGGCTAGGTCCTACAATGAGCAGTTCTTC. This chain connects TRBV9 to TRBJ2-1; possibly TRBD2 for D (6 bases). V lost 4 bases, J lost 1 base, and 15 bases lay in between. The CDR3 covers 16 residues. In germline, CDR1 is SGDLS, CDR2 YYNGEE. The full variable domain, its missing parts supplied by reference TRBV9 and TRBJ2-1, is DSGVTQTPKHLITATGQRVTLRCSPRSGDLSVYWYQQSLDQGLQFLIQYYNGEERAKGNILERFSAQQFPDLHSELNLSSLELGDSALYFCASSPWRARSYNEQFFGPGTRLTVL.

This rearrangement joins TRBV9 to TRBJ2-3; the D gene is possibly TRBD1 (5 bases). Trimming took off 0 bases at V and 2 bases at J, with 10 bases between the two ends. This CDR3 region has 15 residues. Germline V gene data show CDR1 as SGDLS and CDR2 as YYNGEE. The CDR3 DNA follows: TGTGCCAGCAGCGTAGGACAGAGCTACACAGATACGCAGTATTTT. Translation: CASSVGQSYTDTQYF.

This clone was seen only a few times. V is TRBV5-6 and J is TRBJ1-2, with 7 nucleotides matching TRBD1. CDR1 is SGHDT and CDR2 is YYEEEE in the germline V gene. Trimming at V came to 0 bases and at J to 0 bases, leaving 8 bases not matched to a gene. The CDR3 covers 17 residues. Here the CDR3 reads CASSLGWGQRANYGYTF. The CDR3 nucleotides read TGTGCCAGCAGCTTGGGTTGGGGACAGAGAGCTAACTATGGCTACACCTTC.

The V gene is TRBV28, the J gene TRBJ1-3; D might be TRBD1 (5 bases). Between the trimmed V and J ends, which lost 7 bases and 4 bases, there was a span of 11 bases. The CDR3 is made up of 13 amino acids. Germline CDR1 and CDR2: MDHEN and SYDVKM. The DNA for the CDR3 is TGTGCCAGCATTTCGGGGGGAGGAAACACCATATATTTT. It is translated as CASISGGGNTIYF.

The rearrangement links TRBV9 to TRBJ2-4, with TRBD1 as a possible D gene (6 bases). V lost 2 bases and J lost 0, with 24 bases in between. This CDR3 spans 20 amino acids. The germline CDR1 and CDR2 sequences are SGDLS and YYNGEE. The CDR3 nucleotides are TGTGCCAGCAGCGTCGTGGGAAGACAGACAGGCGGGTTAGCCAAAAACATTCAGTACTTC. Translated, it gives CASSVVGRQTGGLAKNIQYF.

This clone occurred a few times. V usage is TRBV7-3 and J usage is TRBJ2-7, with D uncertain. The CDR3 runs to 15 residues. From germline, CDR1 is SGHTA and CDR2 FQGTGA. V lost 2 bases and J lost 0, with 11 bases in between. CDR3 sequence reads: CASSLAAGTSYEQYF. The CDR3 region has the DNA TGTGCCAGCAGCTTAGCGGCAGGTACCTCCTACGAGCAGTACTTC.

Only a few counts were recorded for this clone. This chain connects TRBV7-2 to TRBJ2-1; D call uncertain. Germline V lookup: CDR1 SGHTA, CDR2 FQGNSA. The CDR3 has 10 amino acids. The V and J ends lost 5 bases and 12 bases respectively, with 8 bases between them. For the CDR3, the DNA is TGTGCCAGCAGCCCCACAGCGCAGTTCTTC. It encodes CASSPTAQFF.

This clone was detected ten times or more. The V call is TRBV19, the J call TRBJ2-1, with D possibly matching TRBD1 (6 bases). This CDR3 is built from 12 residues. Trimming shortened V by 6 bases and J by 5 bases, and 8 bases separated the two germline ends. Germline CDR1 reads LNHDA; CDR2 reads SQIVND (reference sequence). CDR3 region: CASSRDNNEQFF. CDR3 sequence (DNA): TGTGCCAGTAGCCGGGACAACAATGAGCAGTTCTTC.

The chain carries TRBV4-3 and TRBJ1-2, with a weak D call TRBD1 (5 bases). Looked up from germline, CDR1 is LGHNA and CDR2 is YSLEER. The V gene lost 0 bases and the J gene lost 0 bases, with 17 bases spanning the gap. The CDR3 length is 18 residues. The CDR3 reads CASSQDHGGGGSNYGYTF. CDR3 sequence (DNA): TGCGCCAGCAGCCAAGATCACGGCGGGGGAGGGTCTAACTATGGCTACACCTTC.

This chain uses TRBV29-1 with TRBJ2-3; the D is unclear. The CDR3 consists of 14 residues. In germline, CDR1 is SQVTM, CDR2 ANQGSEA. Trimming removed 1 base from V and 0 bases from J, with 8 bases in between. The CDR3 loop reads CSVEVGTSTDTQYF. The CDR3 bases are TGCAGCGTTGAAGTAGGTACTAGCACAGATACGCAGTATTTT.

Only a few counts were recorded for this clone. The V gene is TRBV29-1, the J gene TRBJ1-6, with D unresolved. V was cut by 7 bases and J by 7 bases, with 11 bases left in between. Germline CDR1 is SQVTM and CDR2 is ANQGSEA. The CDR3 covers 12 residues. The CDR3 sequence is CSASLENSPLHF. In nucleotides, the CDR3 is TGCAGCGCGAGCCTTGAAAATTCACCCCTCCACTTT.

The J gene is TRBJ2-7, the V gene TRBV28; D call uncertain. The V gene's germline CDR1 is MDHEN and CDR2 SYDVKM. Trimming stripped 6 bases from V and 2 bases from J, with 11 bases between. The CDR3 has 13 residues. The CDR3 loop reads CASRAHGPYEQYF. CDR3 sequence (DNA): TGTGCCAGCAGGGCTCACGGGCCCTACGAGCAGTACTTC.

This clone has just a few counts. CDR3 amino acids: CASSQGANGRDEQYF. CDR3 coding DNA: TGTGCCAGCAGCCAAGGGGCAAACGGCCGGGACGAGCAGTACTTC. The chain is built from TRBV4-2 and TRBJ2-7; D gene ambiguous. The V gene lost 1 base and the J gene lost 5 bases, with 15 bases spanning the gap. Germline values: CDR1 LGHNA, CDR2 YNFKEQ. This CDR3 comprises 15 residues.

This clone has a handful of counts. The chain joins TRBV6-6 to TRBJ2-3, with D hard to call. The CDR3 has 16 residues. Trimming pared 1 base from V and 2 bases from J, leaving 13 bases between. Germline assignment: CDR1 MNHNY and CDR2 SVGAGI (reference sequence). The CDR3: CASSYYRVSSTDTQYF. CDR3 bases: TGTGCCAGCAGTTACTACCGTGTCAGCTCCACAGATACGCAGTATTTT.

This clone was picked up a small number of times. The chain joins TRBV28 to TRBJ1-4, with 12 bases matching TRBD1. The CDR3 sequence is 16 residues long. Germline V gene sequence: CDR1 MDHEN, CDR2 SYDVKM. Trimming cost V 2 bases and J 7 bases; bases outside gene matches: 5. Written as DNA, the CDR3 is TGTGCCAGCAGTTTAGTGGGGACAGGGGGCAGTGAAAAACTGTTTTTT. Protein product: CASSLVGTGGSEKLFF.

The chain uses TRBV7-3 and TRBJ1-4; possibly TRBD1 for D (5 bases). Germline values: CDR1 SGHTA, CDR2 FQGTGA. The germline V and J ends were trimmed by 5 bases and 5 bases, with 15 bases remaining between them. This CDR3 comprises 15 residues. The chain's CDR3 is CASSLGVSLNEKLFF. The DNA for the CDR3 is TGTGCCAGCAGCCTGGGGGTCAGTCTCAATGAAAAACTGTTTTTT. Full variable domain (outside the CDR3, taken from reference TRBV7-3 and TRBJ1-4): GAGVSQTPSNKVTEKGKYVELRCDPISGHTALYWYRQSLGQGPEFLIYFQGTGAADDSGLPNDRFFAVRPEGSVSTLKIQRTERGDSAVYLCASSLGVSLNEKLFFGSGTQLSVL.

In its sample, this clone was seen a few times. At the DNA level, this CDR3 is encoded by other sequences in the same sample as well. The gene calls are TRBV18 and TRBJ2-3; maybe TRBD2 (5 bases). V dropped 3 bases and J dropped 2 bases, with 6 bases sitting between them. The CDR3 is 13 amino acids. Germline CDR1 KGHSH, CDR2 LQKENI. CDR3 protein: CASSPGNTDTQYF. For the CDR3, the DNA is TGTGCCAGCTCACCCGGGAACACAGATACGCAGTATTTT. Full variable domain (outside the CDR3, taken from reference TRBV18 and TRBJ2-3): NAGVMQNPRHLVRRRGQEARLRCSPMKGHSHVYWYRQLPEEGLKFMVYLQKENIIDESGMPKERFSAEFPKEGPSILRIQQVVRGDSAAYFCASSPGNTDTQYFGPGTRLTVL.

Concerning this clone itself: Other nucleotide sequences from this sample produce the same CDR3. The chain recombines TRBV19 with TRBJ2-7; TRBD2 matches at 7 bases. V gave up 4 bases and J gave up 0 bases; unmatched junction bases: 3. CDR1 is LNHDA and CDR2 is SQIVND in the germline V gene (reference sequence). The CDR3 length is 14 residues. The CDR3 sequence is CASSTLAGSYEQYF. In DNA form, the CDR3 reads TGTGCCAGTAGTACTTTAGCGGGCTCCTACGAGCAGTACTTC.

This clone turned up a few times. The gene calls are TRBV2 and TRBJ1-5; D call uncertain. The length of the CDR3 is 14 residues. From germline, CDR1 is SNHLY and CDR2 FYNNEI. Trimming shortened V by 6 bases and J by 2 bases, and 11 bases separated the two germline ends. The CDR3 protein is CASSVDGRNQPQHF. The CDR3 DNA reads TGTGCCAGCAGCGTGGACGGTCGCAATCAGCCCCAGCATTTT.